The 28 T cell receptor beta chains given below trace back to one sample, sequenced in a study of blood T cells in healthy people across ages. Using a J-beta primer mix together with a sample-barcoded 5' primer, a second PCR was run for roughly 7 to 12 cycles. From the 5' RACE reads, TCRdb called clonotypes with MiXCR, one entry per CDR3 protein. The sample yields approximately 810,000 distinct CDR3 sequences, 25% to 30% seen once. Sequencing used blood. Receptor source: a woman at least 80 years old in good health.

The CDR3 region is CAISESPMSRGGSPLHF. Written as DNA, the CDR3 is TGTGCCATCAGTGAGTCCCCGATGTCGAGGGGCGGATCACCCCTCCACTTT. This chain connects TRBV10-3 to TRBJ1-6; D might be TRBD1 (5 bases). Trimming stripped 0 bases from V and 10 bases from J, with 19 bases between. Germline V lookup: CDR1 ENHRY, CDR2 SYGVKD. CDR3 size: 17 residues.

This clonotype was observed many times. The chain joins TRBV4-3 to TRBJ1-2, with 8 bases lining up with TRBD1. With 1 base clipped from V and 5 bases from J, the junction kept 3 bases outside the gene matches. The CDR3 contains 14 residues. Per the germline V gene, CDR1 is LGHNA and CDR2 is YSLEER. CDR3 nucleotides: TGCGCCAGCAGCCAAGGGAGACAGGGGTATGGCTACACCTTC. This gives the protein CASSQGRQGYGYTF.

The chain employs TRBV20-1 and TRBJ1-1; possibly TRBD1 for D (5 bases). This CDR3 has 14 residues. Between the trimmed V and J ends, which lost 3 bases and 0 bases, there was a span of 11 bases. CDR1 is DFQATT, CDR2 SNEGSKA, per germline (reference sequence). The CDR3 DNA reads TGCAGTGCTAGGACGGCGGGGCTGAACACTGAAGCTTTCTTT. Its protein is CSARTAGLNTEAFF.

This sequence joins TRBV20-1 and TRBJ2-7, with 8 bases lining up with TRBD2. The trim removed 3 bases at V and 2 bases at J, leaving 9 bases unmatched. The germline V gene encodes CDR1 DFQATT and CDR2 SNEGSKA (reference sequence). The CDR3 runs to 15 residues. CDR3 residues: CSASVISGIAYEQYF. CDR3 sequence (DNA): TGCAGTGCTAGTGTCATTAGCGGGATCGCCTACGAGCAGTACTTC.

Many counts were recorded for this clonotype. The genes are TRBV20-1 and TRBJ1-2; the match to TRBD1 covers 8 bases. This CDR3 has 14 amino acids. Unmatched junction bases numbered 5, after V lost 5 bases and J lost 0 bases. Germline CDR1 reads DFQATT; CDR2 reads SNEGSKA (reference sequence). In nucleotides, the CDR3 is TGCAGTGCTTCCCGGGACAGGACTAACTATGGCTACACCTTC. It translates to CSASRDRTNYGYTF.

This clonotype was recorded many times. The chain recombines TRBV29-1 with TRBJ1-2; D remains unclear. V was pared by 2 bases and J by 2 bases, with 3 bases between. Germline-derived CDR1 and CDR2 are SQVTM and ANQGSEA. The CDR3 extends over 11 amino acids. CDR3 coding DNA: TGCAGCGTTGAACAGAACTATGGCTACACCTTC. Amino acids: CSVEQNYGYTF.

This clonotype was counted many times. The V and J genes are TRBV7-2 and TRBJ1-2, with D possibly matching TRBD1 (6 bases). Germline lookup yields CDR1 SGHTA and CDR2 FQGNSA. Between the trimmed V and J ends, which lost 1 base and 5 bases, there was a span of 14 bases. The CDR3 is 15 amino acids. The CDR3 region has the DNA TGTGCCAGCAGCTTAGGGTCAGGGGTTGAGTATGGCTACACCTTC. Its translation: CASSLGSGVEYGYTF.

This sequence joins TRBV7-9 and TRBJ2-3, with 10 bases fitting TRBD1. V shed 2 bases and J 5 bases; nucleotides not matched to a gene: 7. The germline gives CDR1 SEHNR, CDR2 FQNEAQ (reference sequence). This CDR3 is built from 16 residues. This chain's CDR3 is CASSLTSGTGVDTQYF. CDR3 bases: TGTGCCAGCAGCTTAACTTCCGGGACAGGGGTAGATACGCAGTATTTT. Drawing the rest from reference TRBV7-9 and TRBJ2-3, the complete variable domain is DTGVSQNPRHKITKRGQNVTFRCDPISEHNRLYWYRQTLGQGPEFLTYFQNEAQLEKSRLLSDRFSAERPKGSFSTLEIQRTEQGDSAMYLCASSLTSGTGVDTQYFGPGTRLTVL.

This clonotype was counted ten times or more. The chain uses TRBV9 and TRBJ2-5; 10 bases match TRBD1. Germline assignment: CDR1 SGDLS and CDR2 YYNGEE. The CDR3 consists of 16 residues. Trimming took 2 bases from V and 4 from J; bases not matched to a gene: 8. Written as DNA, the CDR3 is TGTGCCAGCAGCGTCACCGGGACAGGGGTCGGAGAGACCCAGTACTTC. The encoded protein is CASSVTGTGVGETQYF. The full variable domain, with the rest looked up from reference TRBV9 and TRBJ2-5, is DSGVTQTPKHLITATGQRVTLRCSPRSGDLSVYWYQQSLDQGLQFLIQYYNGEERAKGNILERFSAQQFPDLHSELNLSSLELGDSALYFCASSVTGTGVGETQYFGPGTRLLVL.

The sample holds many counts of this clonotype. The chain has TRBV20-1 and TRBJ2-5; tentatively, D is TRBD1 (6 bases). The CDR3 is 12 residues long. The V gene's germline CDR1 is DFQATT and CDR2 SNEGSKA (reference sequence). This CDR3 reads CSLTGWQETQYF. The DNA for the CDR3 is TGCAGCTTAACAGGGTGGCAAGAGACCCAGTACTTC.

This clonotype has a count of ten or more. CDR3 region: CAVKSLPSPSTDTQYF. In nucleotides, the CDR3 is TGTGCCGTCAAAAGTCTTCCCAGCCCTAGCACAGATACGCAGTATTTT. The chain recombines TRBV6-2 or TRBV6-3 with TRBJ2-3; D call uncertain. The CDR3 covers 16 residues. Per the germline V gene, CDR1 is MNHEY and CDR2 is SVGEGT. The V end was cut by 11 bases, the J end by 0 bases, with 21 bases between.

Concerning this clonotype itself: A much bigger clone sits one base away, suggesting this may be a read error. This chain uses TRBV2 with TRBJ2-7; D is perhaps TRBD2 (5 bases). CDR1 SNHLY and CDR2 FYNNEI come from the germline V gene. This CDR3 has 15 amino acids. CDR3 region: CAGRSFGESYYEQYF. CDR3 DNA: TGTGCCGGCAGATCCTTCGGGGAGAGCTACTACGAGCAGTACTTC.

The rearrangement uses TRBV2 and TRBJ1-2; D is perhaps TRBD1 (5 bases). This CDR3 region has 14 residues. Germline CDR1 reads SNHLY; CDR2 reads FYNNEI. V was cut by 2 bases and J by 7 bases, with 14 bases left in between. The CDR3 region is CASSELAGGGGYTF. CDR3 nucleotide sequence: TGTGCCAGCAGTGAATTGGCCGGGGGGGGTGGCTACACCTTC.

This chain links TRBV5-4 with TRBJ2-3; D call uncertain. This CDR3 is 14 amino acids long. The ends were cut back, 2 bases at V and 0 bases at J, with 7 bases in the middle. The germline CDR1 and CDR2 sequences are SGHNT and YYREEE (reference sequence). CDR3 region: CASSLLDSTDTQYF. The CDR3 DNA reads as TGTGCCAGCAGCTTATTAGATAGCACAGATACGCAGTATTTT.

A remark on this clonotype: A read error is possible here, since a much larger clone lies one base away. V and J are TRBV12-3 or TRBV12-4 and TRBJ2-3, with 10 bases aligning to TRBD2. This CDR3 comprises 21 residues. The DNA of the CDR3 is TGTGCCAGCAGTCACTCCCAGGGCGCCGGACTAGCGGTGGGACGCACAGATGCGCAGTATTTT. Translated, it gives CASSHSQGAGLAVGRTDAQYF.

The rearrangement joins TRBV2 to TRBJ1-6; TRBD1 aligns across 9 bases. CDR1 is SNHLY and CDR2 is FYNNEI in the germline V gene. Germline trimming cut 8 bases from V and 0 bases from J; bases unmatched to any gene: 5. The CDR3 consists of 16 residues. This CDR3 reads CASRTGGDSYNSPLHF. CDR3 nucleotides: TGTGCCAGCCGCACAGGGGGCGACTCCTATAATTCACCCCTCCACTTT.

This clonotype was counted many times. V usage is TRBV5-1 and J usage is TRBJ2-1, with D possibly matching TRBD2 (5 bases). There are 15 residues in the CDR3. In germline, CDR1 is SGHRS, CDR2 YFSETQ. V was trimmed by 1 base and J by 6 bases, leaving 14 bases between them. This CDR3 is CASSLWSDEGNEQFF. The CDR3 DNA is TGCGCCAGCAGCTTGTGGTCCGACGAGGGCAATGAGCAGTTCTTC.

This clonotype was seen more than once but under ten times. This chain uses TRBV7-2 with TRBJ1-4; TRBD1 matches at 9 bases. The J segment lost 0 bases and the V segment lost 5 bases, leaving 7 bases of the junction unmatched. This CDR3 comprises 17 residues. Germline V lookup: CDR1 SGHTA, CDR2 FQGNSA. This chain's CDR3 is CASSLSRTGATNEKLFF. CDR3 DNA: TGTGCCAGCAGCCTTTCTCGGACAGGGGCAACTAATGAAAAACTGTTTTTT.

The rearrangement uses TRBV6-5 and TRBJ1-5, with D perhaps matching TRBD1 (5 bases). CDR1 and CDR2 from the germline V gene are MNHEY and SVGAGI. This CDR3 is built from 14 residues. Trimming stripped 2 bases from V and 6 bases from J, with 11 bases between. DNA of the CDR3: TGTGCCAGCAGTTACAAGGCAGGGATTCAGCCCCAGCATTTT. As protein: CASSYKAGIQPQHF.

This sequence joins TRBV12-3 or TRBV12-4 and TRBJ2-3, with D tentatively TRBD1 (6 bases). CDR3 length: 15 residues. V gave up 6 bases and J gave up 4 bases, with 17 bases separating them. Here the CDR3 reads CASRIGTGRADTQYF. In DNA, the CDR3 is TGTGCCAGCAGAATAGGAACAGGGCGCGCAGATACGCAGTATTTT.

This clonotype was seen more than once but under ten times. This chain links TRBV7-2 with TRBJ2-7; 11 nucleotides align to TRBD1. Germline CDR1 SGHTA, CDR2 FQGNSA. The V gene end was trimmed by 4 bases and the J gene end by 5 bases; junction bases not matched to a gene: 7. CDR3 length: 15 residues. The CDR3 sequence: CASSSDGQGAHEQYF. CDR3 DNA: TGTGCCAGCAGCTCCGACGGACAGGGGGCTCACGAGCAGTACTTC.

Many counts were recorded for this clonotype. V usage is TRBV5-8 and J usage is TRBJ1-2, with D unclear. Between the trimmed V and J ends, which lost 4 bases and 2 bases, there was a span of 9 bases. Germline V gene data show CDR1 as SGHTS and CDR2 as YDEGEE. The CDR3 totals 13 residues. Here the CDR3 reads CASSPRRNYGYTF. Here the CDR3 DNA reads TGTGCCAGCAGCCCCCGGCGGAACTATGGCTACACCTTC.

CDR3 DNA sequence: TGCGCCAGCAGCTTGAGGTCAGGGGGCGGCAATGAGCAGTTCTTC. Translated, it gives CASSLRSGGGNEQFF. The chain combines TRBV5-1 with TRBJ2-1; 8 bases are shared with TRBD1. Trimming took 1 base from V and 6 from J; bases not matched to a gene: 6. The CDR3 has 15 amino acids. Germline CDR1 is SGHRS and CDR2 is YFSETQ.

This rearrangement joins TRBV7-2 to TRBJ2-2; 9 nucleotides agree with TRBD1. Germline CDR1 reads SGHTA; CDR2 reads FQGNSA. The ends lost 3 bases at V and 7 bases at J; junction bases unmatched: 6. The CDR3 runs 15 residues. The CDR3 nucleotides read TGTGCCAGCAGCTTCCAACAGGGGGCAGGCGGGGAGCTGTTTTTT. Protein: CASSFQQGAGGELFF.

This chain links TRBV7-9 with TRBJ2-7; tentatively, D is TRBD2 (6 bases). The CDR3 runs 15 residues. The germline V gene encodes CDR1 SEHNR and CDR2 FQNEAQ (reference sequence). V lost 3 bases to trimming and J lost 7 bases, with 19 bases between them. CDR3 protein: CASSLGLANYNEQYF. CDR3 DNA sequence: TGTGCCAGCAGCTTGGGTCTAGCGAACTACAATGAGCAGTACTTC.

Details on this clonotype: This may be a read error, as it is one base from a much larger clone. The V and J genes are TRBV4-2 and TRBJ2-3; D not certain. Looked up from germline, CDR1 is LGHNA and CDR2 is YNFKEQ. The germline V and J ends were trimmed by 3 bases and 8 bases, with 12 bases remaining between them. The CDR3 covers 13 residues. CDR3 amino acids: CASSQERWGTQYF. As DNA, the CDR3 is TGTGCCAGCAGCCAGGAGAGGTGGGGTACGCAGTATTTT.

This clonotype was counted a few times. The CDR3 loop is CASNVQGVDTEAFF. The CDR3 DNA reads TGTGCCAGCAACGTACAGGGTGTAGACACTGAAGCTTTCTTT. J is TRBJ1-1 and V is TRBV7-2; maybe TRBD1 (6 bases). Germline V gene lookup returns CDR1 SGHTA and CDR2 FQGNSA. Trimming removed 7 bases from V and 3 bases from J, with 15 bases in between. This CDR3 spans 14 amino acids.

On this clonotype: Being one base from a much bigger clone, this may be a read error. V usage is TRBV10-3 and J usage is TRBJ2-5; D tentatively reads TRBD1 or TRBD2 (5 bases each). Germline V gene lookup returns CDR1 ENHRY and CDR2 SYGVKD. Trimming took 6 bases from V and 5 from J, leaving 13 bases between them. This CDR3 is built from 13 residues. Written as DNA, the CDR3 is TGTGCCATCAGGGGACCGGAGTGGGAGACCCAGTACTTC. Translation gives CAIRGPEWETQYF.